This TCR beta chain originates from a study of T cell responses to AZD1222 COVID-19 vaccine. The CDR3 contains 14 residues. With 2 bases clipped from V and 4 bases from J, the junction kept 4 bases outside the gene matches. The germline CDR1 and CDR2 sequences are MNHEY and SVGEGT. The data were produced by immunoSEQ multiplex PCR, yet TCRdb's version contains in-frame clones alone and is incomplete. The data show about 100,000 clones, around nine tenths seen once. This material consisted of peripheral blood, taken on day 0 of AZD1222 vaccination. The receptor's source is an adult in good health. The chain employs TRBV6-2 or TRBV6-3 and TRBJ1-2; TRBD1 matches at 7 bases. The CDR3 coding sequence is TGTGCCAGCAGTTACCCAGGGGGAATCTATGGCTACACCTTC. Amino acid sequence: CASSYPGGIYGYTF.